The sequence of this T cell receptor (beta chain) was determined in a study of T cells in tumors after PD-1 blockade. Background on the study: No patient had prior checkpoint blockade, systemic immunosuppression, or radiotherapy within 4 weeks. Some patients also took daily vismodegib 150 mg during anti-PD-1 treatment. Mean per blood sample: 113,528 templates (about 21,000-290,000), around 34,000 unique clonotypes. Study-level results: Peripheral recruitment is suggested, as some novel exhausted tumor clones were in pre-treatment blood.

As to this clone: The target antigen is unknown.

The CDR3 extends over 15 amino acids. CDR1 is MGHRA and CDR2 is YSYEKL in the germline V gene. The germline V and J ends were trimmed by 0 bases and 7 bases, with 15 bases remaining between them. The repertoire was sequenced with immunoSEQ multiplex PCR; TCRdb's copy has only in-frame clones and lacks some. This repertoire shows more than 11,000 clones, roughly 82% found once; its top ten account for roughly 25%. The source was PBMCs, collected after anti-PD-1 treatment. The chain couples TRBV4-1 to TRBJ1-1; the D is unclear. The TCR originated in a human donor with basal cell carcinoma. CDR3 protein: CASSQDRSSLVEAFF. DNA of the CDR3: TGCGCCAGCAGCCAAGATCGTAGCAGTCTCGTTGAAGCTTTCTTT.